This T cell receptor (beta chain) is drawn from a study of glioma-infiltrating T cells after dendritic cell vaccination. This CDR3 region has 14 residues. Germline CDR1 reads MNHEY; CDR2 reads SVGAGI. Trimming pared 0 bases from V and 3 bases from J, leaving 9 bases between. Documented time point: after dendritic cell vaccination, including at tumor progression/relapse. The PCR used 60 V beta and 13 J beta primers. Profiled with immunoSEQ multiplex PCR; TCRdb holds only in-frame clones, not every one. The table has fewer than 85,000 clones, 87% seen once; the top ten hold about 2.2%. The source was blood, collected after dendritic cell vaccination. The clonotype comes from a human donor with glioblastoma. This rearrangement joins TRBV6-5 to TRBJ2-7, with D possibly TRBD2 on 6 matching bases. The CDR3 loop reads CASSYSSGNYEQYF. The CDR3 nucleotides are TGTGCCAGCAGTTACTCTAGCGGAAACTACGAGCAGTACTTC.